This T cell receptor beta chain emerged from a study of blood T cell repertoires in COVID-19. About the study: Sites in the United States, Italy and Spain provided acute and convalescent COVID-19 samples. T cells, B-cell-depleted T cells, or PBMCs supplied cDNA or gDNA.

As processed by the authors: Reference gene primers were amplified, and this amplification served to estimate nucleated cell counts. This table comes from immunoSEQ multiplex PCR, and its TCRdb copy is limited to in-frame clones, with some not included. The V and J calls and clone size were taken over from that table, and D and trimming were inferred from the DNA. Of approximately 210,000 clones in the sample, around nine tenths were seen once. The sequence was obtained from a woman aged 40 to 50 with acute or convalescent COVID-19. Material for sequencing was peripheral blood.

CDR3 loop: CAISEFPSSPGEQFF. The CDR3, as DNA: TGTGCCATCAGTGAGTTCCCTAGCAGTCCGGGTGAGCAGTTCTTC. The rearrangement uses TRBV10-3 and TRBJ2-1; a weak D match, TRBD2 (5 bases). The length of the CDR3 is 15 residues. Per the germline V gene, CDR1 is ENHRY and CDR2 is SYGVKD. Trimming removed 1 base at V and 9 bases at J, with 16 bases between.